This T cell receptor beta chain derives from a study of blood T cell repertoires in COVID-19. This CDR3 spans 15 amino acids. CDR1 SGHNT and CDR2 YYREEE come from the germline V gene (reference sequence). V shed 2 bases, J shed 5 bases, and the junction held 5 bases outside the gene matches. The method was immunoSEQ multiplex PCR; TCRdb's version includes in-frame clones alone and lacks a portion of them. The sample carries tens of thousands of clones, over 70% recorded once. The clonotype comes from a man in his sixties or seventies with acute or convalescent COVID-19. The sequenced material came from peripheral blood. This chain connects TRBV5-4 to TRBJ2-2; 8 bases line up with TRBD2. In DNA, the CDR3 is TGTGCCAGCAGCTTAGCGGGAGTCGGGACCGGGGAGCTGTTTTTT. Its protein product is CASSLAGVGTGELFF. Combining the CDR3 with reference TRBV5-4 and TRBJ2-2 gives the whole variable domain ETGVTQSPTHLIKTRGQQVTLRCSSQSGHNTVSWYQQALGQGPQFIFQYYREEENGRGNFPPRFSGLQFPNYSSELNVNALELDDSALYLCASSLAGVGTGELFFGEGSRLTVL.